These T cell receptor beta chains were read from a single sample in a study of technical replicates of blood from a few donors. The method was immunoSEQ multiplex PCR; TCRdb's version includes in-frame clones alone and lacks a portion of them. Of roughly 70,000 clones listed, roughly 93% are singletons. The sequenced sample was T cells isolated from PBMCs. The receptor set was obtained from a human donor in good health. Each CDR3 is given with its conserved first and last residue. The D gene is left open where the match is weak. Size values are once, few and many counts, or a class for expanded clones, and some rows have none.

NA TRBJ2-7 TRBV27 NA CASSLSGEQYF
NA TRBJ2-7 TRBV11-2 NA CASSSRDSHYEQYF
NA TRBJ2-1 TRBV6-1 NA CASSEQGDEQFF
NA TRBJ1-2 TRBV27 NA CASSLQPGNYGYTF
NA TRBJ1-1 TRBV29-1 NA CSVAGGNTEAFF
TRBD1 TRBJ1-5 TRBV2 once CASRKGQGSQPQHF
TRBD2 TRBJ2-3 TRBV9 NA CASSVVGGRGSDTQYF
NA TRBJ2-7 TRBV27 NA CASSARGAYTTYEQYF
NA TRBJ2-1 TRBV5-6 once CASSTTSSPYNEQFF
TRBD2 TRBJ2-2 TRBV5-1 NA CASSLNAGDTGELFF
NA TRBJ1-1 TRBV9 NA CASSVNSVGVTEAFF
NA TRBJ1-1 TRBV19 NA CASNSRQAPVEAFF